The next 21 T cell receptor beta chains were all read from a single sample in a study of blood T cell repertoires in COVID-19 (dated by TCRdb to between 2020 and 2021). Library prep was done by the immunoSEQ multiplex PCR assay. TCRdb carries this immuneACCESS record with in-frame sequences only. Its versions omit some clonotypes, under half of them owing to an unresolved V gene in the studies checked, with the rest unexplained. Within this sample are roughly 250,000 clones, with 75% to 95% of them counted one time only. In total, the top ten clones hold over 1.5% of the sample. Material: PBMCs or T cells enriched from blood (not recorded which). The receptors were gathered from a woman aged 18 to 35 who had recovered from COVID-19.

The chain combines TRBV15 with TRBJ1-2, with 9 bases aligning to TRBD1. The CDR3 spans 16 residues. V lost 3 bases, J lost 1 base, and 6 bases stayed unmatched. Germline CDR1 reads LNHNV; CDR2 reads YYDKDF (reference sequence). The CDR3 DNA sequence: TGTGCCACCAGCAGGGACAGGGGAAGAGTTAACTATGGCTACACCTTC. It specifies CATSRDRGRVNYGYTF.

The chain combines TRBV6-5 with TRBJ2-2; D is unresolved. Germline-derived CDR1 and CDR2 are MNHEY and SVGAGI. The CDR3 length is 12 residues. V was pared by 6 bases and J by 6 bases, with 8 bases between. CDR3: CASRGSAGELFF. The DNA of the CDR3 is TGTGCCAGCAGGGGCTCGGCCGGGGAGCTGTTTTTT.

The rearrangement uses TRBV4-3 and TRBJ1-4, with 8 nucleotides matching TRBD1. The germline gives CDR1 LGHNA, CDR2 YSLEER. CDR3 length: 14 residues. Trimming cost V 4 bases and J 5 bases; bases outside gene matches: 3. CDR3 coding DNA: TGCGCCAGCAGCCGTAGGACAGGGAATGAAAAACTGTTTTTT. Amino acid sequence: CASSRRTGNEKLFF.

This chain links TRBV28 with TRBJ1-4; the D gene is possibly TRBD1 (5 bases). The CDR3 spans 13 residues. V gave up 1 base and J gave up 10 bases, with 10 bases separating them. Germline CDR1 and CDR2: MDHEN and SYDVKM. CDR3 nucleotide sequence: TGTGCCAGCAGTTTATCTAGGGGAGGAAAACTGTTTTTT. As protein: CASSLSRGGKLFF. Full variable domain (missing parts from reference TRBV28 and TRBJ1-4): DVKVTQSSRYLVKRTGEKVFLECVQDMDHENMFWYRQDPGLGLRLIYFSYDVKMKEKGDIPEGYSVSREKKERFSLILESASTNQTSMYLCASSLSRGGKLFFGSGTQLSVL.

Notes on this clone: The junction does not match germline at one end; this may be a read error. V gene TRBV5-6 combines with J gene TRBJ1-2; 9 nucleotides match TRBD1. CDR3 length: 11 residues. The V gene's germline CDR1 is SGHDT and CDR2 YYEEEE. For the CDR3, the DNA is TGTGCCAGCAGTTACCGGACAGGGGCCGTTTTC. As protein: CASSYRTGAVF.

This chain connects TRBV7-9 to TRBJ2-2, with 7 bases lining up with TRBD1. After removal of 3 bases from V and 4 bases from J, the junction contained 5 bases not matched to a gene. Germline V gives CDR1 SEHNR, CDR2 FQNEAQ (reference sequence). The CDR3 sequence is 15 residues long. Written as DNA, the CDR3 is TGTGCCAGCAGCTTGCCCGGGACAGTCACCGGGGAGCTGTTTTTT. Its protein is CASSLPGTVTGELFF.

The chain combines TRBV29-1 with TRBJ1-1, with 8 bases fitting TRBD1. The germline V gene has CDR1 SQVTM and CDR2 ANQGSEA. The CDR3 spans 13 residues. After removal of 4 bases from V and 4 bases from J, the junction contained 5 bases not matched to a gene. CDR3: CSVVRTGSTEAFF. In DNA, the CDR3 is TGCAGCGTTGTCCGGACAGGGAGCACTGAAGCTTTCTTT.

This clone showed up just once. V and J are TRBV6-1 and TRBJ1-5; D possibly corresponds to TRBD1 (6 bases). With 3 bases removed from V and 5 bases from J, the gap between germline ends came to 8 bases. The CDR3 loop spans 13 amino acids. Looked up from germline, CDR1 is MNHNS and CDR2 is SASEGT. The chain's CDR3 is CASSEDRYQPQHF. CDR3 in DNA: TGTGCCAGCAGTGAGGACAGATATCAGCCCCAGCATTTT.

In this sample, this clone turned up a few times. The chain links TRBV7-2 to TRBJ2-7; 14 nucleotides line up with TRBD2. Germline V lookup: CDR1 SGHTA, CDR2 FQGNSA. V shed 4 bases, J shed 2 bases, and the junction held 10 bases outside the gene matches. This CDR3 has 18 residues. The CDR3 region is CASSSWGTSGGQTYEQYF. In DNA, the CDR3 is TGTGCCAGCAGCTCGTGGGGGACTAGCGGGGGCCAGACCTACGAGCAGTACTTC.

The CDR3 protein is CASSQEPPRTGVKLFF. The CDR3 nucleotides are TGCGCCAGCAGCCAAGAACCTCCCCGGACAGGCGTAAAACTGTTTTTT. The chain joins TRBV4-3 to TRBJ1-4; 7 bases fit TRBD1. Germline V lookup: CDR1 LGHNA, CDR2 YSLEER. With V trimmed by 0 bases and J by 10 bases, 11 bases remained unmatched. The CDR3 runs to 16 residues.

This clone was observed a single time. The chain employs TRBV7-8 and TRBJ2-1, with 9 bases aligning to TRBD1. CDR1 and CDR2 (germline): SGHVS, FQNEAQ. Trimming cost V 0 bases and J 5 bases; bases outside gene matches: 2. The CDR3 extends over 15 amino acids. As DNA, the CDR3 is TGTGCCAGCAGCTTAGCGAGACAGGGGGACAATGAGCAGTTCTTC. As protein: CASSLARQGDNEQFF.

The chain carries TRBV7-2 and TRBJ1-1, with 8 bases fitting TRBD1. V dropped 2 bases and J dropped 0; count of bases not matched to a gene: 2. This CDR3 comprises 15 residues. Germline values: CDR1 SGHTA, CDR2 FQGNSA. CDR3 in DNA: TGTGCCAGCAGCTTAAGGACAGGGTTGAACACTGAAGCTTTCTTT. It translates to CASSLRTGLNTEAFF.

The V call is TRBV5-1, the J call TRBJ2-7, with 7 nucleotides matching TRBD2. The CDR3 is 17 amino acids. Germline V gene lookup returns CDR1 SGHRS and CDR2 YFSETQ. The V segment lost 2 bases and the J segment 0 bases; nucleotides outside the gene matches: 11. CDR3 region: CASSFPERDASSYEQYF. The CDR3 region has the DNA TGCGCCAGCAGCTTTCCGGAGCGGGACGCAAGCTCCTACGAGCAGTACTTC. Filled out from reference TRBV5-1 and TRBJ2-7, the complete variable domain reads KAGVTQTPRYLIKTRGQQVTLSCSPISGHRSVSWYQQTPGQGLQFLFEYFSETQRNKGNFPGRFSGRQFSNSRSEMNVSTLELGDSALYLCASSFPERDASSYEQYFGPGTRLTVT.

The genes are TRBV10-3 and TRBJ2-5; 8 bases line up with TRBD1. The V and J ends lost 11 bases and 3 bases, in that order; junction bases with no gene match: 11. CDR3 length: 14 amino acids. The germline gives CDR1 ENHRY, CDR2 SYGVKD. Written as DNA, the CDR3 is TGTGCCGCCGGGACCGGGACAGGAAAAGAGACCCAGTACTTC. It translates to CAAGTGTGKETQYF.

This clone was counted a few times. The genes are TRBV6-1 and TRBJ2-5; 8 bases map to TRBD1. The CDR3 covers 15 residues. Germline V lookup: CDR1 MNHNS, CDR2 SASEGT. V dropped 1 base and J dropped 4; count of bases not matched to a gene: 5. In DNA, the CDR3 is TGTGCCAGCAGTGAAGGAACAGGGGGGTCAGAGACCCAGTACTTC. This gives the protein CASSEGTGGSETQYF.

This clone occurred a few times. The chain employs TRBV7-2 and TRBJ1-3; D perhaps matches TRBD1 (6 bases). The V gene lost 6 bases and the J gene lost 2 bases, with 14 bases spanning the gap. Germline assignment: CDR1 SGHTA and CDR2 FQGNSA. This CDR3 region has 15 residues. The CDR3 loop is CASRTGSNAGNTIYF. CDR3 in DNA: TGTGCCAGCAGAACAGGGTCAAATGCTGGAAACACCATATATTTT.

The chain recombines TRBV6-5 with TRBJ2-1; tentative D call: TRBD2 (6 bases). The CDR3 covers 13 residues. CDR1 MNHEY and CDR2 SVGAGI come from the germline V gene. Between the trimmed V and J ends, which lost 7 bases and 7 bases, there was a span of 14 bases. In nucleotides, the CDR3 is TGTGCCAGCATCCCCCTCGGGAGAAATGAGCAGTTCTTC. Translating gives CASIPLGRNEQFF.

J is TRBJ2-7 and V is TRBV15; tentative D call: TRBD2 (5 bases). V lost 5 bases and J 3 bases, leaving 11 bases between the germline ends. The germline V gene has CDR1 LNHNV and CDR2 YYDKDF (reference sequence). The CDR3 has 13 residues. CDR3: CATSSNRDYEQYF. The DNA for the CDR3 is TGTGCCACCAGCTCAAACCGGGACTACGAGCAGTACTTC.

J is TRBJ1-4 and V is TRBV18, with 7 nucleotides matching TRBD1. CDR1 is KGHSH, CDR2 LQKENI, per germline. Germline trimming cut 6 bases from V and 5 bases from J; bases unmatched to any gene: 9. The CDR3 is 15 amino acids. As DNA, the CDR3 is TGTGCCAGCTCTCCTACCGGGACAGAGAATGAAAAACTGTTTTTT. Protein product: CASSPTGTENEKLFF.

The rearrangement uses TRBV5-1 and TRBJ2-7; possibly TRBD2 for D (7 bases). With 0 bases removed from V and 3 bases from J, the gap between germline ends came to 16 bases. Germline V gene sequence: CDR1 SGHRS, CDR2 YFSETQ. The CDR3 has 16 amino acids. The CDR3 DNA sequence: TGCGCCAGCAGCTTGGAAGGGGGGGCAGAGTTCTACGAGCAGTACTTC. It encodes CASSLEGGAEFYEQYF.

The chain recombines TRBV11-3 with TRBJ1-4; 7 bases are a match to TRBD1. This CDR3 contains 15 residues. V gave up 4 bases and J gave up 0 bases; unmatched junction bases: 2. CDR1 is SGHNT and CDR2 is YENEEA in the germline V gene. The CDR3 sequence is CASSSGQTTNEKLFF. CDR3 in DNA: TGTGCCAGCAGCTCGGGACAGACAACTAATGAAAAACTGTTTTTT.